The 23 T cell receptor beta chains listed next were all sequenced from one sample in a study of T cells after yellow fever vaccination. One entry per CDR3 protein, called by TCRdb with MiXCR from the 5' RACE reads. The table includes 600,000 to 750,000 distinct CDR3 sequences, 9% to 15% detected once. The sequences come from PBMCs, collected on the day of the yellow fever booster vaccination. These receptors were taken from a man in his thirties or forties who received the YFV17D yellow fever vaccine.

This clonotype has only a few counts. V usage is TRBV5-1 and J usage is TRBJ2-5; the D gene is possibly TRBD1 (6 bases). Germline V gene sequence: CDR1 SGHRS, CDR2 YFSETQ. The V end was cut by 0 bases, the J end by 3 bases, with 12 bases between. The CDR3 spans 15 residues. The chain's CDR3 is CASSLAQGRKETQYF. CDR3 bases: TGCGCCAGCAGCTTGGCCCAGGGGAGAAAAGAGACCCAGTACTTC.

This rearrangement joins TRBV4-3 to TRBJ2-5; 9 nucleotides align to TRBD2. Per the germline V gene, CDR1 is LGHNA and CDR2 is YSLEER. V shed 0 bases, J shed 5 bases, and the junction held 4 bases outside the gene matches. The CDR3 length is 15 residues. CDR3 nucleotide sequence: TGCGCCAGCAGCCAAGAGGGACTAGCATGGGAGACCCAGTACTTC. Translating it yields CASSQEGLAWETQYF.

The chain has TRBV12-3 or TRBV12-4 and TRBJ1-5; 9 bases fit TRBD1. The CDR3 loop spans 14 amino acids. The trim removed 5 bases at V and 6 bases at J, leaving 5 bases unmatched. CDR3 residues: CASSGTGRSQPQHF. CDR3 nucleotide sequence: TGTGCCAGCAGTGGGACAGGGAGGAGTCAGCCCCAGCATTTT.

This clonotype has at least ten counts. This CDR3 is CASTNQETLRGELFF. Here the CDR3 DNA reads TGTGCCAGCACCAATCAGGAAACCCTCCGCGGGGAGCTGTTTTTT. The gene calls are TRBV6-1 and TRBJ2-2; D gene ambiguous. Germline V gene data show CDR1 as MNHNS and CDR2 as SASEGT. CDR3 size: 15 residues. V lost 7 bases and J 7 bases, leaving 19 bases between the germline ends.

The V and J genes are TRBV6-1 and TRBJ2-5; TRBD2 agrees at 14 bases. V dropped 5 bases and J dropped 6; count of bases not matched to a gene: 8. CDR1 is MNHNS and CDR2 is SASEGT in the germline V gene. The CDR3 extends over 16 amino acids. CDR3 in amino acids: CASSRGLAGELKTQYF. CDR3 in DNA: TGTGCCAGCAGTCGGGGACTAGCGGGAGAACTAAAGACCCAGTACTTC.

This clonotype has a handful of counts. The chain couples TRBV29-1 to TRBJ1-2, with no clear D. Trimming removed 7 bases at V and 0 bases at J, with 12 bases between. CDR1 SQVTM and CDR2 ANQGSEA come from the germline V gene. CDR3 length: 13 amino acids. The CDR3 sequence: CSAAGRPNYGYTF. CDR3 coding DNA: TGCAGCGCAGCGGGCCGCCCTAACTATGGCTACACCTTC.

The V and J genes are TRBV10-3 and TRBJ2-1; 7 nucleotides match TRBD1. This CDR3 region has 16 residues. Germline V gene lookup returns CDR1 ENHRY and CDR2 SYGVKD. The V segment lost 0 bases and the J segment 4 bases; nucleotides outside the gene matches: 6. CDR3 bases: TGTGCCATCAGTGAGTCGACCCCGGGACAGTACAATGAGCAGTTCTTC. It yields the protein CAISESTPGQYNEQFF.

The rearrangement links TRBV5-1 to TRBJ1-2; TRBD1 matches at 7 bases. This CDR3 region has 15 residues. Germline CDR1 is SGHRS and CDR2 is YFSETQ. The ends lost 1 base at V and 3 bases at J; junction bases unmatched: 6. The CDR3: CASSLSSQGDYGYTF. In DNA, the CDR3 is TGCGCCAGCAGCTTGTCTTCGCAGGGGGACTATGGCTACACCTTC.

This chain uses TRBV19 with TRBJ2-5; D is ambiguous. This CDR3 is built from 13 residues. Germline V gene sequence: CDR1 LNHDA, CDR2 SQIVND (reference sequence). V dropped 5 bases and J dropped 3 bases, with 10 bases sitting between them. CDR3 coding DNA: TGTGCCAGTAGTCAAGTGGCAGAAGAGACCCAGTACTTC. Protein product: CASSQVAEETQYF.

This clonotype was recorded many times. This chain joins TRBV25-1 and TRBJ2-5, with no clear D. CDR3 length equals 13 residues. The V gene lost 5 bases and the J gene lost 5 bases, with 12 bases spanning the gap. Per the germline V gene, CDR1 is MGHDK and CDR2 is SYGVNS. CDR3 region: CASSRRTGETQYF. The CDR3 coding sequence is TGTGCCAGCAGTCGCCGAACTGGGGAGACCCAGTACTTC. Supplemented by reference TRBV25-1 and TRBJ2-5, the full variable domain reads EADIYQTPRYLVIGTGKKITLECSQTMGHDKMYWYQQDPGMELHLIHYSYGVNSTEKGDLSSESTVSRIRTEHFPLTLESARPSHTSQYLCASSRRTGETQYFGPGTRLLVL.

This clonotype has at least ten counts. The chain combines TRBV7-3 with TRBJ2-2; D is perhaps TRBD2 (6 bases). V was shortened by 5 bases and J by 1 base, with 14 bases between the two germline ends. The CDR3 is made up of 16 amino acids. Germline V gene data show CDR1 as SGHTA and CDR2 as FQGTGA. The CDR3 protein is CASSPRRRENTGELFF. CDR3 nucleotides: TGTGCCAGCAGCCCACGGAGGCGGGAGAACACCGGGGAGCTGTTTTTT.

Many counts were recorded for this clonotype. CDR3 amino acids: CASSLRMDTQYF. The CDR3 coding sequence is TGTGCCAGTAGTTTACGAATGGATACGCAGTATTTT. The rearrangement links TRBV19 to TRBJ2-3, with D unclear. Trimming took 5 bases from V and 6 from J, leaving 9 bases between them. Germline CDR1 is LNHDA and CDR2 is SQIVND (reference sequence). This CDR3 has 12 residues.

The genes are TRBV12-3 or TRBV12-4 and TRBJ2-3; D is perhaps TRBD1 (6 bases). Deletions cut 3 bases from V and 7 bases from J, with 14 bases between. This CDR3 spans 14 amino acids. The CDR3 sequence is CASSFLLRGHTQYF. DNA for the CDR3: TGTGCCAGCAGTTTTCTTCTCAGGGGTCATACGCAGTATTTT.

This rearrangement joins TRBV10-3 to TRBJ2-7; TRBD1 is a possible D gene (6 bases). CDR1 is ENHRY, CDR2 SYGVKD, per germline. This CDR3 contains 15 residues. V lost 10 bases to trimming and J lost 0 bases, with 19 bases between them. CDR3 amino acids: CATQRDTTVSYEQYF. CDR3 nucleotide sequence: TGTGCCACACAACGGGACACTACTGTCTCCTACGAGCAGTACTTC.

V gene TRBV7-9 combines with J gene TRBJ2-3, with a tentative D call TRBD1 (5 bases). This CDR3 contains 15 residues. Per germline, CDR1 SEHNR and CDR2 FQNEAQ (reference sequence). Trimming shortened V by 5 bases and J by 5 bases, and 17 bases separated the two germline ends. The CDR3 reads CASSLERSRVDTQYF. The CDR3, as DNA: TGTGCCAGCAGCCTTGAGAGGTCCAGGGTAGATACGCAGTATTTT.

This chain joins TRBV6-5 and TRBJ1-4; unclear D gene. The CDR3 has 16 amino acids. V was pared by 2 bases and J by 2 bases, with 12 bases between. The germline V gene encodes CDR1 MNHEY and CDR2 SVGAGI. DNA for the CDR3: TGTGCCAGCAGTTACCGCCTCGAGGCTACTAATGAAAAACTGTTTTTT. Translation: CASSYRLEATNEKLFF.

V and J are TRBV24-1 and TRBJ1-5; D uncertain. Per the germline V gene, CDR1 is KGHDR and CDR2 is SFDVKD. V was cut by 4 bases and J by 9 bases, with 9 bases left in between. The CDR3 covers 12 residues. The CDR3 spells CATSDGERPQHF. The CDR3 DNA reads TGTGCCACCAGTGACGGTGAAAGGCCCCAGCATTTT.

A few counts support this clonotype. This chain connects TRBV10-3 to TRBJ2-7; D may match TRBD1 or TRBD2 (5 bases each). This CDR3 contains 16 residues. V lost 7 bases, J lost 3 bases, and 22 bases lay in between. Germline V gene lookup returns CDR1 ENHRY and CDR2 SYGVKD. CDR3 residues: CAIKSDSGTSNYEQYF. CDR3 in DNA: TGTGCCATCAAGTCCGACTCCGGGACGAGCAACTACGAGCAGTACTTC.

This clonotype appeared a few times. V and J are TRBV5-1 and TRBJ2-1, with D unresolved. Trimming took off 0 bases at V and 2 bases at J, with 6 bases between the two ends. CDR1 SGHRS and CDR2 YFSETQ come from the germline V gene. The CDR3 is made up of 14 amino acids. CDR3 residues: CASSLDLAYNEQFF. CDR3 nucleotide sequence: TGCGCCAGCAGCTTGGATTTAGCCTACAATGAGCAGTTCTTC.

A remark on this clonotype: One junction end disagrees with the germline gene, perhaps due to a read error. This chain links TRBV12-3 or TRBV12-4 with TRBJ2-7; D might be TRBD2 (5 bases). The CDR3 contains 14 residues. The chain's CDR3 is CASSPGWVPGEKYF. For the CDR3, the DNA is TGTGCCAGCAGCCCGGGGTGGGTTCCGGGCGAGAAGTACTTC.

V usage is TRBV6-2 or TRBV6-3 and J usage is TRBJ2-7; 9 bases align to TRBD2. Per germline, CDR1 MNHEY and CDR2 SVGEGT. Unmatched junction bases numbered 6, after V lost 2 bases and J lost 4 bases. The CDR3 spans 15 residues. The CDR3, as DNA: TGTGCCAGCAGTTACGACCTAGCGGGATGGTACGAGCAGTACTTC. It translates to CASSYDLAGWYEQYF.

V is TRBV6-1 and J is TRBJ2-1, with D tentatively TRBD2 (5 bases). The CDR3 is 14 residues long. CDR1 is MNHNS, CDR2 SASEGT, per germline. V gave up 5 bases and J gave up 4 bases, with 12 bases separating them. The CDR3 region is CASSPTRAYNEQFF. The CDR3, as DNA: TGTGCCAGCAGTCCCACGCGGGCGTACAATGAGCAGTTCTTC.

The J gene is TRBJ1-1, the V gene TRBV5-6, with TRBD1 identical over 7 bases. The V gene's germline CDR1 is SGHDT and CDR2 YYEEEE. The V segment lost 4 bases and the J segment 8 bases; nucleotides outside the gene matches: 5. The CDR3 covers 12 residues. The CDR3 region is CASSLGQREAFF. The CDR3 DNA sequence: TGTGCCAGCAGCCTGGGACAGCGAGAAGCTTTCTTT.